The TCR beta chain described here comes from a study of blood T cell repertoires in COVID-19. Study in general: The United States, Italy and Spain supplied acute and convalescent COVID-19 samples. PBMCs, B-cell-depleted T cells, or T cells were the source of the cDNA or gDNA that made up the material.

Germline assignment: CDR1 MNHEY and CDR2 SMNVEV (reference sequence). Trimming removed 6 bases from V and 4 bases from J, with 16 bases in between. CDR3 length equals 15 residues. Assay: immunoSEQ multiplex PCR; the TCRdb copy retains only in-frame clones and omits some. Here the sample spans about 120,000 clones, 75% to 90% being singletons. The sample comprised peripheral blood. This rearrangement joins TRBV27 to TRBJ1-5; D is undetermined. The clonotype originates from an older woman with acute or convalescent COVID-19. As DNA, the CDR3 is TGTGCCAGCAGCACCTTCTGGGAGCCAAATCAGCCCCAGCATTTT. This gives the protein CASSTFWEPNQPQHF.